A single sample gave rise to the 23 T cell receptor beta chains below, sequenced in a study of blood T cells in healthy people across ages. It was with a sample-barcoded 5' primer and a J-beta primer mix that a second PCR of roughly 7 to 12 cycles was run. TCRdb reanalysed the 5' RACE reads using MiXCR and keeps one entry per CDR3 protein. The table lists more than 1,000,000 distinct CDR3 sequences, about 25% of them singletons. This sample also belongs to another study, concerning T cells of mothers and their children.

The material sequenced was blood. Every receptor here comes from a girl between 2 and 10 years old in good health.

The chain links TRBV5-4 to TRBJ1-5; D unclear. The CDR3 totals 15 residues. Germline CDR1 is SGHNT and CDR2 is YYREEE (reference sequence). The germline V and J ends were trimmed by 0 bases and 3 bases, with 10 bases remaining between them. The CDR3 region has the DNA TGTGCCAGCAGCTTGGGGGGAGCAGACAATCAGCCCCAGCATTTT. Protein product: CASSLGGADNQPQHF.

The chain recombines TRBV7-9 with TRBJ2-5; D is possibly TRBD2 (5 bases). The CDR3 length is 14 residues. In germline, CDR1 is SEHNR, CDR2 FQNEAQ (reference sequence). Trimming cost V 5 bases and J 2 bases, with 12 bases left between them. The CDR3 DNA reads TGTGCCAGCAGCACCAACCGGGAACAAGAGACCCAGTACTTC. It codes for CASSTNREQETQYF.

The chain joins TRBV24-1 to TRBJ2-7; no clear D. This CDR3 is built from 14 residues. Trimming shortened V by 4 bases and J by 0 bases, and 9 bases separated the two germline ends. Germline V gene lookup returns CDR1 KGHDR and CDR2 SFDVKD. The CDR3 sequence: CATSEAASSYEQYF. The CDR3 DNA reads TGTGCCACCAGTGAGGCAGCGAGCTCCTACGAGCAGTACTTC.

This rearrangement joins TRBV7-9 to TRBJ2-1; the D gene is possibly TRBD1 (5 bases). V was trimmed by 0 bases and J by 5 bases, leaving 8 bases between them. The CDR3 runs 14 residues. The V gene's germline CDR1 is SEHNR and CDR2 FQNEAQ (reference sequence). The CDR3, as DNA: TGTGCCAGCAGCTTAGCGGGGCCTAACAATGAGCAGTTCTTC. Translating gives CASSLAGPNNEQFF. The whole variable domain, remainder taken from reference TRBV7-9 and TRBJ2-1, is DTGVSQNPRHKITKRGQNVTFRCDPISEHNRLYWYRQTLGQGPEFLTYFQNEAQLEKSRLLSDRFSAERPKGSFSTLEIQRTEQGDSAMYLCASSLAGPNNEQFFGPGTRLTVL.

There are a few counts of this clonotype. The rearrangement uses TRBV5-1 and TRBJ2-1; D might be TRBD2 (5 bases). V was shortened by 0 bases and J by 15 bases, with 16 bases between the two germline ends. The CDR3 has 13 residues. Germline CDR1 reads SGHRS; CDR2 reads YFSETQ. CDR3 sequence: CASSLDGISTGFF. The CDR3 DNA reads as TGCGCCAGCAGCTTGGACGGGATCTCGACGGGGTTCTTC.

There are a few counts of this clonotype. The rearrangement joins TRBV19 to TRBJ2-3; TRBD1 aligns across 7 bases. The CDR3 length is 17 residues. Looked up from germline, CDR1 is LNHDA and CDR2 is SQIVND (reference sequence). Trimming took 4 bases from V and 2 from J; bases not matched to a gene: 12. The CDR3 region has the DNA TGTGCCAGTAGTACCTGGACAGGCGGACGGCACACAGATACGCAGTATTTT. Translating it yields CASSTWTGGRHTDTQYF.

The V and J genes are TRBV7-2 and TRBJ2-1, with TRBD1 matching over 10 bases. Germline values: CDR1 SGHTA, CDR2 FQGNSA. V lost 6 bases, J lost 4 bases, and 6 bases stayed unmatched. The CDR3 sequence is 15 residues long. The DNA for the CDR3 is TGTGCCAGCAGACCAGACAGGGGGCCTTACAATGAGCAGTTCTTC. This codes for CASRPDRGPYNEQFF.

This clonotype showed up just a few times. This chain joins TRBV4-1 and TRBJ2-3; 13 bases align to TRBD2. In germline, CDR1 is MGHRA, CDR2 YSYEKL. The CDR3 totals 19 residues. V lost 3 bases, J lost 3 bases, and 12 bases stayed unmatched. This chain's CDR3 is CASSQNPPGLAGFTDTQYF. The CDR3 DNA follows: TGCGCCAGCAGCCAGAATCCCCCGGGACTAGCGGGATTTACAGATACGCAGTATTTT.

This clonotype has a handful of counts. CDR3 sequence: CASSLVTISLRSPNTEAFF. The DNA for the CDR3 is TGTGCCAGCAGTTTAGTGACGATATCTCTAAGGTCTCCGAACACTGAAGCTTTCTTT. The J gene is TRBJ1-1, the V gene TRBV12-3 or TRBV12-4; D call uncertain. V lost 1 base and J lost 1, with 22 bases in between. CDR3 length: 19 amino acids.

This clonotype was seen ten or more times. The chain combines TRBV2 with TRBJ2-7; either TRBD1 or TRBD2 may fit D (5 bases each). Germline CDR1 is SNHLY and CDR2 is FYNNEI. There are 14 residues in the CDR3. Trimming stripped 2 bases from V and 2 bases from J, with 10 bases between. CDR3 in DNA: TGTGCCAGCAGTGAATTACGAGGGGCCTACGAGCAGTACTTC. This sequence encodes CASSELRGAYEQYF.

This chain joins TRBV19 and TRBJ2-1, with a weak D call TRBD1 (5 bases). The germline gives CDR1 LNHDA, CDR2 SQIVND (reference sequence). This CDR3 region has 14 residues. Trimming shortened V by 3 bases and J by 1 base, and 7 bases separated the two germline ends. The CDR3 region has the DNA TGTGCCAGTAGTATGGCAGGGTCCTACAATGAGCAGTTCTTC. It yields the protein CASSMAGSYNEQFF.

The rearrangement uses TRBV29-1 and TRBJ2-7, with D uncertain. The tail of the sequence fits TRBJ2-1 better, so the J call may be wrong. This CDR3 has 12 amino acids. Germline CDR1 reads SQVTM; CDR2 reads ANQGSEA. CDR3 in DNA: TGCAGCGTTAACGTAGCTTGGGATGAGCAGTTCTTC. Residues: CSVNVAWDEQFF.

The sample holds many counts of this clonotype. The chain combines TRBV24-1 with TRBJ2-5; D tentatively fits TRBD1 or TRBD2 (5 bases each). Trimming stripped 4 bases from V and 3 bases from J, with 14 bases between. Germline V gene data show CDR1 as KGHDR and CDR2 as SFDVKD. The length of the CDR3 is 15 residues. CDR3 bases: TGTGCCACCAGTGACTTTGAGCTGGGGGAAGAGACCCAGTACTTC. Its translation: CATSDFELGEETQYF.

In regard to this clonotype: The junction differs from germline at one of its ends, possibly a read error. The chain has TRBV7-9 and TRBJ2-4, with D hard to call. CDR3 length: 14 amino acids. Germline V gene sequence: CDR1 SEHNR, CDR2 FQNEAQ (reference sequence). The CDR3 region has the DNA TGTGCCAGCAGCCTTCCAGGAATCAAAGACATTCAGTACTTC. Translating it yields CASSLPGIKDIQYF.

The chain has TRBV5-1 and TRBJ1-2; no clear D. The germline CDR1 and CDR2 sequences are SGHRS and YFSETQ. Deletions cut 6 bases from V and 2 bases from J, with 11 bases between. The CDR3 sequence is 13 residues long. Here the CDR3 reads CASTSRENYGYTF. The CDR3 DNA is TGCGCCAGCACATCCAGAGAGAACTATGGCTACACCTTC. Using reference TRBV5-1 and TRBJ1-2 for the parts outside the CDR3, the full variable domain is KAGVTQTPRYLIKTRGQQVTLSCSPISGHRSVSWYQQTPGQGLQFLFEYFSETQRNKGNFPGRFSGRQFSNSRSEMNVSTLELGDSALYLCASTSRENYGYTFGSGTRLTVV.

This sequence joins TRBV7-2 and TRBJ1-2, with 8 nucleotides matching TRBD1. The trim removed 5 bases at V and 4 bases at J, leaving 9 bases unmatched. The germline gives CDR1 SGHTA, CDR2 FQGNSA. The CDR3 spans 15 residues. The CDR3 spells CASSPALGQGYGYTF. DNA of the CDR3: TGTGCCAGCAGCCCTGCTCTCGGACAGGGCTATGGCTACACCTTC.

The table lists this clonotype with a count of one. The chain recombines TRBV7-9 with TRBJ1-4, with 10 bases matching TRBD1. The J segment lost 5 bases and the V segment lost 3 bases, leaving 3 bases of the junction unmatched. Germline V gene sequence: CDR1 SEHNR, CDR2 FQNEAQ (reference sequence). This CDR3 has 15 amino acids. CDR3: CASSFPGQGNEKLFF. DNA of the CDR3: TGTGCCAGCAGCTTCCCGGGACAGGGGAATGAAAAACTGTTTTTT.

In this sample, this clonotype turned up many times. The chain is built from TRBV6-6 and TRBJ2-5; D perhaps matches TRBD1 (5 bases). V was cut by 4 bases and J by 2 bases, with 11 bases left in between. This CDR3 region has 14 residues. Germline V gene sequence: CDR1 MNHNY, CDR2 SVGAGI (reference sequence). The CDR3 region is CASSWATVQETQYF. The CDR3 DNA follows: TGTGCCAGCAGTTGGGCGACAGTACAAGAGACCCAGTACTTC.

This rearrangement joins TRBV25-1 to TRBJ2-5; 7 positions agree with TRBD2. Germline values: CDR1 MGHDK, CDR2 SYGVNS. The CDR3 runs 15 residues. V lost 4 bases to trimming and J lost 7 bases; unmatched junction nucleotides: 12. CDR3 coding DNA: TGTGCCAGCAGTGCGTCAGCGGGGAGCCAGGGGACCCAGTACTTC. This translates into CASSASAGSQGTQYF.

This clonotype has just a few counts. The chain carries TRBV11-2 and TRBJ2-1, with D possibly matching TRBD1 (6 bases). Trimming took 5 bases from V and 0 from J, leaving 14 bases between them. The CDR3 is made up of 16 amino acids. Germline V CDR1 and CDR2: SGHAT, FQNNGV. In DNA, the CDR3 is TGTGCCAGCAGCATCGTACAGGGATTCTCCTACAATGAGCAGTTCTTC. Protein sequence: CASSIVQGFSYNEQFF.

The chain couples TRBV28 to TRBJ2-5; TRBD1 or TRBD2 may be the D gene (5 bases each). Judging by the DNA end, TRBJ2-1 fits better; the J call may be wrong. The length of the CDR3 is 15 residues. Germline CDR1 is MDHEN and CDR2 is SYDVKM. The CDR3 DNA reads as TGTGCCAGCAGTAAGGGACCCGGTCCCTACAATGAGCAGTTCTTC. It encodes CASSKGPGPYNEQFF.

The chain combines TRBV20-1 with TRBJ2-7; D is perhaps TRBD2 (7 bases). CDR1 and CDR2 from the germline V gene are DFQATT and SNEGSKA (reference sequence). The CDR3 is made up of 13 amino acids. V dropped 5 bases and J dropped 4 bases, with 15 bases sitting between them. CDR3 in DNA: TGCAGTGCTGGACTACAGGGAGGGTACGAGCAGTACTTC. Protein sequence: CSAGLQGGYEQYF.

The chain employs TRBV7-2 and TRBJ1-6; D gene unclear. V was shortened by 4 bases and J by 13 bases, with 17 bases between the two germline ends. The CDR3 length is 14 residues. Germline-derived CDR1 and CDR2 are SGHTA and FQGNSA. The CDR3 is CASSYNRPRRPLHF. In DNA form, the CDR3 reads TGTGCCAGCAGCTACAATCGTCCAAGACGGCCCCTCCACTTT.